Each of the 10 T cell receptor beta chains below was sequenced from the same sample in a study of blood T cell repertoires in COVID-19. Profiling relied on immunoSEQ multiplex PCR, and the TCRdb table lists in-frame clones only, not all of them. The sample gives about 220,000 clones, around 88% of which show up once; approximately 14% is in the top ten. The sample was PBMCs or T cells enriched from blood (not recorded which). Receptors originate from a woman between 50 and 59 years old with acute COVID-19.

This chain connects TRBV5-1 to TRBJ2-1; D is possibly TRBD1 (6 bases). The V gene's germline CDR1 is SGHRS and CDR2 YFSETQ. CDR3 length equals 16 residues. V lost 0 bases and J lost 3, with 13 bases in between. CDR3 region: CASSLVGQIIYNEQFF. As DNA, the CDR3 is TGCGCCAGCAGCTTGGTTGGACAGATTATCTACAATGAGCAGTTCTTC.

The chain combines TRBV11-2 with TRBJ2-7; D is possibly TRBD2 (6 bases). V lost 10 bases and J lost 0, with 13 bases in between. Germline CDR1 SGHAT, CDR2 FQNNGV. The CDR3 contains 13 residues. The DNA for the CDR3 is TGTGCCACCGGAGGGTACAACTCCTACGAGCAGTACTTC. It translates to CATGGYNSYEQYF.

This CDR3 reads CASSLGQNYGYTF. For the CDR3, the DNA is TGTGCCAGCAGTCTGGGACAGAACTATGGCTACACCTTC. The chain joins TRBV6-6 to TRBJ1-2; 7 nucleotides line up with TRBD1. CDR1 and CDR2 from the germline V gene are MNHNY and SVGAGI (reference sequence). The CDR3 is made up of 13 amino acids. Germline trimming cut 5 bases from V and 2 bases from J; bases unmatched to any gene: 2.

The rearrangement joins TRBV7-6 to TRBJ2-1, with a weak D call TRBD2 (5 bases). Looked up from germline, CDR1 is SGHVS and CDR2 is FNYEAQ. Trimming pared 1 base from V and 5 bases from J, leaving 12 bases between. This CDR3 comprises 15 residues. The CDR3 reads CASSLVDYEDNEQFF. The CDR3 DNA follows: TGTGCCAGCAGCTTAGTCGACTATGAAGACAATGAGCAGTTCTTC.

The CDR3 DNA sequence: TGTGCCATCGATAGCGGGAGGGCCACCGGGGAGCTGTTTTTT. Its protein product is CAIDSGRATGELFF. The J gene is TRBJ2-2, the V gene TRBV19; TRBD2 matches 11 bases. V was clipped by 10 bases and J by 4 bases; unmatched bases: 5. The CDR3 extends over 14 amino acids. The germline V gene has CDR1 LNHDA and CDR2 SQIVND (reference sequence).

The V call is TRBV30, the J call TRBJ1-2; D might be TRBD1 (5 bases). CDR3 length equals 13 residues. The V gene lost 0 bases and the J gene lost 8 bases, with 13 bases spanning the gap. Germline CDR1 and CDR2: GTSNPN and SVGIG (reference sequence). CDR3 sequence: CAWSVRLAGGYTF. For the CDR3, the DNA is TGTGCCTGGAGTGTTAGATTGGCAGGGGGCTACACCTTC.

This CDR3 reads CASSHTRTYEQYF. Written as DNA, the CDR3 is TGCGCCAGCAGCCATACTCGTACCTACGAGCAGTACTTC. The chain combines TRBV4-1 with TRBJ2-7; D ambiguous. V lost 3 bases to trimming and J lost 2 bases, with 8 bases between them. This CDR3 comprises 13 residues. The germline V gene encodes CDR1 MGHRA and CDR2 YSYEKL.

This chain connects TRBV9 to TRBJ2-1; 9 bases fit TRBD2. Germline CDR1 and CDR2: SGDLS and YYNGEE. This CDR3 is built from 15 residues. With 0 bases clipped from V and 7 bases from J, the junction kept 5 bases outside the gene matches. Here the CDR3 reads CASSVALAGKNEQFF. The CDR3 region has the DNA TGTGCCAGCAGCGTAGCTCTAGCGGGAAAAAATGAGCAGTTCTTC.

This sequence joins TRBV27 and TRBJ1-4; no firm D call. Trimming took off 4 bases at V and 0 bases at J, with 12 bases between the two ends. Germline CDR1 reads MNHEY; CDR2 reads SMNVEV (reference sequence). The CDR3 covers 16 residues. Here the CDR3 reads CASSSYGSATNEKLFF. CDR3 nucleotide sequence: TGTGCCAGCAGTTCCTACGGGAGTGCAACTAATGAAAAACTGTTTTTT.

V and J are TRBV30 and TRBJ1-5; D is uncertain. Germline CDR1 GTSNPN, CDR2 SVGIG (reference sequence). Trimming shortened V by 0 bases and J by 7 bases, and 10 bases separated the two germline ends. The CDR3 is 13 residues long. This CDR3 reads CAWSVQRVQPQHF. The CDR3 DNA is TGTGCCTGGAGTGTACAGAGGGTGCAGCCCCAGCATTTT. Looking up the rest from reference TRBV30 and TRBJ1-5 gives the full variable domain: SQTIHQWPATLVQPVGSPLSLECTVEGTSNPNLYWYRQAAGRGLQLLFYSVGIGQISSEVPQNLSASRPQDRQFILSSKKLLLSDSGFYLCAWSVQRVQPQHFGDGTRLSIL.